This T cell receptor beta chain was recorded in a study of OX40 agonist ivuxolimab in advanced cancers. Context from the whole study: The costimulatory receptor OX40 (CD134) was targeted by ivuxolimab, a fully human IgG2 agonistic monoclonal antibody. Of the approximately 50 dose-escalation patients, hepatocellular carcinoma was present in approximately 20, melanoma in some 15, renal cell carcinoma in 9 and head and neck cancer in 9. Partial responses occurred in three dose-escalation patients, of whom one had hepatocellular carcinoma and two had cutaneous melanoma. The paper reports the monotherapy dose-escalation portion (N of about 54 patients) of the phase I ivuxolimab trial. In the dose-escalation cohort, more than 75% of patients were male, and the mean age was approximately 64 years, with a range of about 23 to 85. Intravenous ivuxolimab was administered to patients every 2 weeks at six dose levels: 0.01, 0.1, 0.3, 1.5, 3 and 10 mg/kg. The point of sequencing TCRbeta in the periphery was to test whether ivuxolimab changed TCR sequence diversity and drove clonal T-cell expansion. Prior anti-PD-1, anti-PD-L1 or anti-CTLA-4 therapy was permitted, and checkpoint inhibitors had been received by around 40% of dose-escalation patients.

The trial excluded patients who had a history of autoimmune disease or who were on systemic immunosuppression. Peripheral blood for TCR sequencing was drawn from every dose cohort at baseline, at cycle 4 day 1 and at cycle 7 day 1. The samples were drawn from a first-in-human, open-label, multicenter phase I dose-escalation trial of ivuxolimab. The trial enrolled adults with locally advanced or metastatic head and neck squamous cell, hepatocellular, melanoma or renal cell carcinoma. Before TCR sequencing, CD4+ T cells and CD8+ T cells were sorted from peripheral blood as separate populations. The V and J ends are trimmed by 5 bases and 2 bases, leaving 12 bases between them. The CDR3 runs 14 amino acids, cysteine and phenylalanine included. The read is trimmed to its CDR3 DNA, 42 bases read in frame from base 1. The germline V gene sets CDR1 to MNHEY and CDR2 to SVGAGI. The study at large found these results: At doses of 0.1 to 3.0 mg/kg, clonal expansion of both CD4+ and CD8+ blood T cells was observed from baseline to week 6. After ivuxolimab, more expanded clones were found on average in CD8+ T cells than in CD4+ T cells. Antigen specificity was not determined for the clonally expanded peripheral T cells. Low levels of normalized T-cell clonal expansion were also seen in some nonresponding patients. Partial responders in the 0.1-3.0 mg/kg groups had among the lowest normalized peripheral clonal expansion, especially among CD8+ T cells.

With regard to this clone: Its antigen is currently not known. Base qualities are not provided; no much larger clone lies one nucleotide away.

Genomic DNA was extracted from sorted cells for sequencing of the TCRbeta CDR3 region. TCRbeta CDR3 regions were sequenced using the immunoSEQ Assay. Not all clones reach the TCRdb copy of this immuneACCESS table, which keeps in-frame sequences only. Checked studies attribute under half of the gap to unresolved V genes and leave the rest unexplained. The sample includes some 100,000 clones, with 70% to 90% observed a single time. The ten most abundant clones make up roughly 0.8% of the sample. The sequence joins TRBV6-5 to TRBJ2-5; a weak D assignment points to TRBD2 (5 bases agree). The clonotype comes from an adult with an advanced solid tumor such as melanoma, head and neck, liver or kidney cancer. The starting material was CD4+ or CD8+ T cells sorted from blood, obtained in a trial of the OX40 agonist ivuxolimab. At the DNA level, the sequence is TGTGCCAGCAGTCGGACTGATACACAAGAGACCCAGTACTTC. It codes for CASSRTDTQETQYF.